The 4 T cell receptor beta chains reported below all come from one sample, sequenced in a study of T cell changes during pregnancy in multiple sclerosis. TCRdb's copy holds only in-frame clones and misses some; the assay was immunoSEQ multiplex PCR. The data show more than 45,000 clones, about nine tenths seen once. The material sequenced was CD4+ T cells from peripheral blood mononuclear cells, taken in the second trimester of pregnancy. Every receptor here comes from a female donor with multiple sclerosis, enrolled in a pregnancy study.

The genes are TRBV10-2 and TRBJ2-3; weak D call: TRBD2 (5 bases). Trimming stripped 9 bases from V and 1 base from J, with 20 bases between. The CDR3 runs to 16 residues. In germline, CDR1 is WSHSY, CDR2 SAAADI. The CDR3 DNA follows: TGCGCCAGTACCGAGGGAAGCTACCCTGGCACAGATACGCAGTATTTT. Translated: CASTEGSYPGTDTQYF.

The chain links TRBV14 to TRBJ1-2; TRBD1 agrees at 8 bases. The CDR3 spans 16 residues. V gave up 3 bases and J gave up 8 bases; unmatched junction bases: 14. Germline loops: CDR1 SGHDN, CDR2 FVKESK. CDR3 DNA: TGTGCCAGCAGCCACCGACAGGGGAGGTTGACTAGAGGCTACACCTTC. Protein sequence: CASSHRQGRLTRGYTF.

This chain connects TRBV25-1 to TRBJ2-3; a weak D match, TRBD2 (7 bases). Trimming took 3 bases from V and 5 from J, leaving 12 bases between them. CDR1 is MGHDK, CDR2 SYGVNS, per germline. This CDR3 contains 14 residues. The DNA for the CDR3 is TGTGCCAGCAGTGATGGGGGGGCCGGAGATACGCAGTATTTT. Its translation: CASSDGGAGDTQYF.

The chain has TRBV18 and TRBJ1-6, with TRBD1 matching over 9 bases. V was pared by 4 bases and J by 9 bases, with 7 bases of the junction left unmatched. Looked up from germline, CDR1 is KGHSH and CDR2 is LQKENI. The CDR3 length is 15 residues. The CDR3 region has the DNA TGTGCCAGCTCACGGGGACAGGGTGAAGGTTCACCCCTCCACTTT. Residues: CASSRGQGEGSPLHF.